This T cell receptor beta chain derives from a study of CD8 T cells in ankylosing spondylitis. The CDR3 spans 18 residues. Germline V gene lookup returns CDR1 DFQATT and CDR2 SNEGSKA (reference sequence). Losses at the gene ends were 0 bases for V and 4 bases for J; bases not matched to a gene: 12. To note about this clonotype: Antigen specificity is unknown.

Study conclusions and caveats: Within matched ankylosing spondylitis synovial fluid, disease-linked clones were reportedly significantly enriched.

TCRdb fed the 5' RACE reads into MiXCR, producing one record per CDR3 protein. The sample holds 300,000 to 400,000 distinct CDR3 sequences, 20% to 25% seen once. The chain employs TRBV20-1 and TRBJ2-3, with TRBD2 identical over 11 bases. The specimen was blood, either unsorted or a sorted T cell fraction (not recorded which). The clonotype comes from a male donor with ankylosing spondylitis or in good health (not recorded which). CDR3 sequence: CSARDLSGGVATPDTQYF. CDR3 DNA: TGCAGTGCTAGAGATCTTAGCGGGGGGGTCGCCACGCCAGATACGCAGTATTTT.